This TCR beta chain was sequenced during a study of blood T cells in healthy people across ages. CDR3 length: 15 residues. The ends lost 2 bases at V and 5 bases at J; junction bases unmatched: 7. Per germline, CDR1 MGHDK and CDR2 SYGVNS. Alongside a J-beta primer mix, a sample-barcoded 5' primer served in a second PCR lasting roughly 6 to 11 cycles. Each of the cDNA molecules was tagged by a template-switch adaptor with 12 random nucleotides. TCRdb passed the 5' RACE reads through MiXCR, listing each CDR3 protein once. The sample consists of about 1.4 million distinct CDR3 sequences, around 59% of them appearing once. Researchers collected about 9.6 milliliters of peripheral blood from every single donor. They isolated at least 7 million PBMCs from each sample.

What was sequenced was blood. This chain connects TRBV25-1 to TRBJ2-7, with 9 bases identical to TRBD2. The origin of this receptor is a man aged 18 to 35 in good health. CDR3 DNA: TGTGCCAGCAGTGAAACCCTAGCGGGGAGAAACGAGCAGTACTTC. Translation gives CASSETLAGRNEQYF.